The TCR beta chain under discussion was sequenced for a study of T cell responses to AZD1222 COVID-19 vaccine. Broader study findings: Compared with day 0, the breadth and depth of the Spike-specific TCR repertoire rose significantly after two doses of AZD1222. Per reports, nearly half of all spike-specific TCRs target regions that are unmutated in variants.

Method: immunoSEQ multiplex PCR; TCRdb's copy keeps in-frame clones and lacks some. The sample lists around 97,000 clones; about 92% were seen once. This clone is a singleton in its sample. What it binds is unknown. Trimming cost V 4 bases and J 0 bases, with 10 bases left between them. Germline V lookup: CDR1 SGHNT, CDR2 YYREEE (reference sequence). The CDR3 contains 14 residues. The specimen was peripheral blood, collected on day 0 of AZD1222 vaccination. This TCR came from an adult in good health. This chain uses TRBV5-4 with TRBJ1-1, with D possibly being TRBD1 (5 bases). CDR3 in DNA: TGTGCCAGCAGCGTGGACATATTGAACACTGAAGCTTTCTTT. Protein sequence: CASSVDILNTEAFF.